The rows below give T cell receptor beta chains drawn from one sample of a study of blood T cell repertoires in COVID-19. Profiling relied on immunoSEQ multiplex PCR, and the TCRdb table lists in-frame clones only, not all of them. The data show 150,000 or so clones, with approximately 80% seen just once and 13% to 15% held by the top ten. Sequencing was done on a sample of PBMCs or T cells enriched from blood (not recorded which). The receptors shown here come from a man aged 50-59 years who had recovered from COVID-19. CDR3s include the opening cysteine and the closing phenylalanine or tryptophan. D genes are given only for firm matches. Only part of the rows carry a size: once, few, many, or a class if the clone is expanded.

CASSFAGNYGYTF	TGTGCCAGCAGTTTCGCAGGGAACTATGGCTACACCTTC	.	.	TRBV6-5	TRBJ1-2
CASSVDHYTEAFF	TGTGCCAGCAGCGTAGATCACTACACTGAAGCTTTCTTT	.	.	TRBV9	TRBJ1-1
CASSLASGGPDNEQFF	TGTGCCAGCAGCTTAGCCAGCGGGGGGCCCGACAATGAGCAGTTCTTC	TRBD2	.	TRBV7-2	TRBJ2-1
CASSSSGISSYEQYF	TGTGCCAGCAGCTCTAGCGGGATTTCCTCCTACGAGCAGTACTTC	TRBD2	.	TRBV7-9	TRBJ2-7
CAIRGEENYGYTF	TGTGCCATCAGGGGGGAGGAAAACTATGGCTACACCTTC	.	.	TRBV10-3	TRBJ1-2
CASSPPRGGYYEQYF	TGTGCCAGCTCACCACCAAGGGGGGGATACTACGAGCAGTACTTC	.	.	TRBV18	TRBJ2-7
CASSPQGKGVGEKLFF	TGCGCCAGCAGCCCCCAGGGTAAGGGGGTCGGGGAAAAACTGTTTTTT	.	.	TRBV4-1	TRBJ1-4
CASSLVQETQYF	TGTGCCAGCAGTTTAGTACAAGAGACCCAGTACTTC	.	.	TRBV12-3/TRBV12-4	TRBJ2-5
CASSALKSGANVLTF	TGTGCCAGCAGCGCGCTTAAATCTGGGGCCAACGTCCTGACTTTC	.	.	TRBV3-1/TRBV3-2	TRBJ2-6
CASTLSQGSYNEQFF	TGTGCCAGCACCCTATCACAGGGCTCCTACAATGAGCAGTTCTTC	.	.	TRBV6-5	TRBJ2-1
CASSFVGAGTGEQYF	TGTGCCAGCAGCTTTGTAGGGGCAGGTACTGGCGAGCAGTACTTC	.	.	TRBV5-6	TRBJ2-7
CASSRDTYGYTF	TGTGCCAGCAGCAGGGACACCTATGGCTACACCTTC	.	.	TRBV7-9	TRBJ1-2
CASSISGPGGYQPQHF	TGTGCCAGTAGTATCAGTGGTCCAGGGGGCTATCAGCCCCAGCATTTT	TRBD1	.	TRBV19	TRBJ1-5
CASSEGGGYTF	TGTGCCAGCAGTGAGGGAGGCGGCTACACCTTC	.	.	TRBV2	TRBJ1-2
CASSEGQGPNTEAFF	TGTGCCAGCAGCGAGGGACAGGGACCGAACACTGAAGCTTTCTTT	TRBD1	.	TRBV7-9	TRBJ1-1
CASSQARSLSSGNTIYF	TGTGCCAGCAGCCAAGCTAGGTCCCTATCCTCTGGAAACACCATATATTTT	.	few	TRBV3-1/TRBV3-2	TRBJ1-3
CASSPPTRDSPYF	TGTGCCAGCAGTCCGCCCACCCGGGACTCTCCGTATTTT	.	.	TRBV6-2/TRBV6-3	TRBJ2-3
CASSVQSGGSYNEQFF	TGTGCCAGCAGCGTTCAGTCCGGGGGGAGTTACAATGAGCAGTTCTTC	TRBD2	.	TRBV5-5	TRBJ2-1
CASSGGQSYGYTF	TGCGCCAGCAGTGGGGGACAGTCCTATGGCTACACCTTC	TRBD1	.	TRBV10-2	TRBJ1-2
CASSQLSSYEQYF	TGTGCCAGCAGCCAACTTTCCAGCTACGAGCAGTACTTC	.	once	TRBV14	TRBJ2-7
CASSVSGGMNEKLFF	TGTGCCAGCAGTGTAAGCGGGGGGATGAATGAAAAACTGTTTTTT	.	many	TRBV2	TRBJ1-4
CSVVSGTGDQPQHF	TGCAGCGTTGTTTCCGGGACAGGGGATCAGCCCCAGCATTTT	TRBD1	many	TRBV29-1	TRBJ1-5
CASSPNTGYTEAFF	TGTGCCAGCAGCCCCAATACAGGGTACACTGAAGCTTTCTTT	.	.	TRBV9	TRBJ1-1